In its sample, the clone carrying this T cell receptor beta chain was seen many times. This specimen belongs to a study of neurological immune-mediated disorders. The time point is: longitudinal time-point 1 (baseline). Trimming left V 3 bases short and J 5 bases short, with 11 bases between. The V gene's germline CDR1 is DFQATT and CDR2 SNEGSKA (reference sequence). The CDR3 sequence is 12 residues long. One entry per CDR3 protein, called by TCRdb with MiXCR from the 5' RACE reads. This sample yields some 60,000 distinct CDR3 sequences, of which about 10% are seen a single time; about 6.6% belongs to the top ten.

The TCR originated in a male donor with HTLV-1-associated myelopathy (HAM/TSP). The sample was PBMCs. The genes are TRBV20-1 and TRBJ2-7; D remains ambiguous. The CDR3 DNA sequence: TGCAGTGCTAGGACATCGTGGCACGAGCAGTACTTC. Translated: CSARTSWHEQYF.